The 30 T cell receptor beta chains given below trace back to one sample, sequenced in a study of blood T cell repertoires in COVID-19. The repertoire was sequenced with immunoSEQ multiplex PCR; TCRdb's copy has only in-frame clones and lacks some. The sample yields some 200,000 clones, around 85% seen once. Material: PBMCs or T cells enriched from blood (not recorded which). The receptors stem from a woman in her forties or fifties in a cohort exposed to, infected with or recovered from COVID-19 (not recorded which).

The chain recombines TRBV6-5 with TRBJ2-7; D is perhaps TRBD1 (6 bases). The CDR3 is 12 residues long. V was cut by 5 bases and J by 3 bases, with 8 bases left in between. Germline V gene lookup returns CDR1 MNHEY and CDR2 SVGAGI. As DNA, the CDR3 is TGTGCCAGCAGTAGGACAGTCTACGAGCAGTACTTC. Translation: CASSRTVYEQYF.

The CDR3 sequence: CASGRGGGEDTQYF. The DNA of the CDR3 is TGTGCCAGCGGCCGAGGCGGGGGAGAGGATACGCAGTATTTT. The rearrangement uses TRBV28 and TRBJ2-3; 7 bases map to TRBD2. Trimming removed 8 bases from V and 6 bases from J; junction bases left unmatched: 11. Germline lookup yields CDR1 MDHEN and CDR2 SYDVKM. CDR3 size: 14 residues.

The chain links TRBV4-3 to TRBJ2-2; 9 bases match TRBD1. This CDR3 contains 15 residues. Germline V gene sequence: CDR1 LGHNA, CDR2 YSLEER. J was trimmed by 4 bases and V by 6 bases; bases with no gene match: 6. CDR3 DNA sequence: TGCGCCAGCAGACCGGGACAGGGCCCCACCGGGGAGCTGTTTTTT. Translated: CASRPGQGPTGELFF.

The J gene is TRBJ2-1, the V gene TRBV29-1; D perhaps matches TRBD1 (5 bases). Trimming stripped 4 bases from V and 6 bases from J, with 13 bases between. The V gene's germline CDR1 is SQVTM and CDR2 ANQGSEA. The CDR3 has 13 amino acids. CDR3 region: CSVVSGLVNEQFF. The CDR3 nucleotides are TGCAGCGTTGTTTCAGGGTTAGTCAATGAGCAGTTCTTC.

V usage is TRBV25-1 and J usage is TRBJ1-1; 9 bases fit TRBD1. The CDR3 is 15 amino acids. Trimming removed 6 bases from V and 1 base from J; junction bases left unmatched: 6. CDR1 MGHDK and CDR2 SYGVNS come from the germline V gene. The CDR3 spells CASRGVGQGNTEAFF. The CDR3 bases are TGTGCCAGCAGGGGGGTGGGACAGGGGAACACTGAAGCTTTCTTT.

CDR3 nucleotide sequence: TGTGCCACCAGCAGAGAAAGGGGATTCCTAGGGGGCGGTCTTGGTGGCTACACCTTC. Its protein product is CATSRERGFLGGGLGGYTF. This rearrangement joins TRBV15 to TRBJ1-2; 7 bases are shared with TRBD1. The J segment lost 7 bases and the V segment lost 0 bases, leaving 20 bases of the junction unmatched. The CDR3 runs to 19 residues. Germline V CDR1 and CDR2: LNHNV, YYDKDF (reference sequence).

V is TRBV5-5 and J is TRBJ1-5; tentative D call: TRBD1 (5 bases). The V end lost 4 bases, the J end lost 3 bases, and 14 bases lay between the germline ends. The germline V gene has CDR1 SGHKS and CDR2 YYEKEE (reference sequence). The CDR3 has 15 amino acids. The CDR3 DNA is TGTGCCAGCAGCCCGGTCGGGGGAGTCAATCAGCCCCAGCATTTT. It yields the protein CASSPVGGVNQPQHF.

This clone was counted a single time. This chain joins TRBV30 and TRBJ1-5, with D perhaps TRBD1 (5 bases). Germline CDR1 is GTSNPN and CDR2 is SVGIG (reference sequence). The CDR3 runs to 15 residues. The ends were cut back, 0 bases at V and 2 bases at J, with 11 bases in the middle. The CDR3 DNA sequence: TGTGCCTGGAGTGTACGCGGGGCTGGCAATCAGCCCCAGCATTTT. Translation: CAWSVRGAGNQPQHF.

V usage is TRBV28 and J usage is TRBJ1-2, with 7 bases lining up with TRBD1. V was pared by 10 bases and J by 1 base, with 3 bases of the junction left unmatched. This CDR3 spans 12 amino acids. Germline V CDR1 and CDR2: MDHEN, SYDVKM. The CDR3 DNA reads TGTGCCACCCGGGACAGTAACTATGGCTACACCTTC. The encoded protein is CATRDSNYGYTF.

V gene TRBV18 combines with J gene TRBJ2-7; 7 bases line up with TRBD1. The V segment lost 6 bases and the J segment 0 bases; nucleotides outside the gene matches: 5. In germline, CDR1 is KGHSH, CDR2 LQKENI. CDR3 size: 14 residues. CDR3 in amino acids: CASSPDRASYEQYF. CDR3 nucleotide sequence: TGTGCCAGCTCGCCCGACAGGGCCTCCTACGAGCAGTACTTC.

The V gene is TRBV30, the J gene TRBJ1-4; 9 nucleotides match TRBD1. V shed 0 bases, J shed 5 bases, and the junction held 4 bases outside the gene matches. The CDR3 sequence is 15 residues long. Looked up from germline, CDR1 is GTSNPN and CDR2 is SVGIG (reference sequence). The CDR3 coding sequence is TGTGCCTGGAGTGTACCGGGGACAGGGAATGAAAAACTGTTTTTT. Amino acids: CAWSVPGTGNEKLFF.

The chain is built from TRBV3-1 (or the pseudogene TRBV3-2) and TRBJ1-4; D remains ambiguous. Germline CDR1 is LGHDT and CDR2 is YNNKEL (reference sequence). The CDR3 spans 12 residues. V lost 4 bases and J lost 8, with 8 bases in between. The chain's CDR3 is CASSPTEEKLFF. DNA for the CDR3: TGTGCCAGCAGCCCTACGGAGGAAAAACTGTTTTTT.

This sequence joins TRBV30 and TRBJ2-3; 8 bases line up with TRBD1. The germline gives CDR1 GTSNPN, CDR2 SVGIG (reference sequence). The CDR3 covers 15 residues. Trimming took 5 bases from V and 0 from J; bases not matched to a gene: 7. CDR3 in DNA: TGTGCCTGGGGCACCGGGACAGGCAGCACAGATACGCAGTATTTT. Protein product: CAWGTGTGSTDTQYF.

The chain employs TRBV7-8 and TRBJ1-6; 8 bases are shared with TRBD1. V gave up 5 bases and J gave up 8 bases; unmatched junction bases: 11. Germline V lookup: CDR1 SGHVS, CDR2 FQNEAQ. This CDR3 is built from 16 residues. CDR3 DNA: TGTGCCAGCAGCCTAAGATCAGGACAGGGATATTCACCCCTCCACTTT. Its translation: CASSLRSGQGYSPLHF.

The rearrangement joins TRBV3-1 (or the pseudogene TRBV3-2) to TRBJ1-6; D is ambiguous. Germline V gene sequence: CDR1 LGHDT, CDR2 YNNKEL (reference sequence). The CDR3 runs 18 residues. With 0 bases removed from V and 0 bases from J, the gap between germline ends came to 12 bases. The DNA for the CDR3 is TGTGCCAGCAGCCAAGATTTGAGAGGGAGCTCCTATAATTCACCCCTCCACTTT. Protein product: CASSQDLRGSSYNSPLHF.

This rearrangement joins TRBV5-1 to TRBJ1-1; TRBD1 might be the D (5 bases). The germline CDR1 and CDR2 sequences are SGHRS and YFSETQ. The ends were cut back, 0 bases at V and 1 base at J, with 10 bases in the middle. This CDR3 is 15 amino acids long. This CDR3 reads CASSLEGATNTEAFF. The CDR3 DNA is TGCGCCAGCAGCTTGGAAGGGGCTACGAACACTGAAGCTTTCTTT.

V gene TRBV5-4 combines with J gene TRBJ1-2; the D is unclear. Germline CDR1 and CDR2: SGHNT and YYREEE (reference sequence). Trimming pared 5 bases from V and 10 bases from J, leaving 18 bases between. There are 13 residues in the CDR3. As DNA, the CDR3 is TGTGCCAGCAGTCTTCGGACTCCCCAAAACTACACCTTC. Its translation: CASSLRTPQNYTF.

The chain has TRBV19 and TRBJ1-2, with TRBD1 matching over 7 bases. Unmatched junction bases numbered 11, after V lost 6 bases and J lost 4 bases. CDR1 and CDR2 (germline): LNHDA, SQIVND (reference sequence). This CDR3 is built from 15 residues. CDR3 coding DNA: TGTGCCAGTAGGCAACGGACAGGCATTTCCTATGGCTACACCTTC. Translation: CASRQRTGISYGYTF.

This rearrangement joins TRBV11-2 to TRBJ2-2; possible D gene TRBD2, 5 bases. Deletions cut 5 bases from V and 4 bases from J, with 17 bases between. Germline CDR1 and CDR2: SGHAT and FQNNGV. The CDR3 has 16 residues. CDR3 sequence (DNA): TGTGCCAGCAGCGGCAAAGGCGGGTTATCCACCGGGGAGCTGTTTTTT. Amino acids: CASSGKGGLSTGELFF.

The chain carries TRBV5-1 and TRBJ2-7, with 7 bases that match TRBD1. Germline values: CDR1 SGHRS, CDR2 YFSETQ. CDR3 length: 16 residues. With V trimmed by 0 bases and J by 4 bases, 10 bases remained unmatched. CDR3 protein: CASSLASDRVGYEQYF. CDR3 sequence (DNA): TGCGCCAGCAGCTTGGCCTCCGACAGGGTTGGGTACGAGCAGTACTTC.

The chain couples TRBV21-1 to TRBJ2-7; TRBD1 reflects the table's D call only, with no check against the DNA. TRBV21-1 is tagged as a pseudogene. The CDR3 is made up of 15 amino acids. The CDR3 spells CASSKDRASSYEQYF. CDR3 sequence (DNA): TGTGCCAGCAGCAAAGACAGGGCTAGCTCCTACGAGCAGTACTTC.

The V and J genes are TRBV20-1 and TRBJ2-7; 7 bases are a match to TRBD2. Per germline, CDR1 DFQATT and CDR2 SNEGSKA (reference sequence). Unmatched junction bases numbered 13, after V lost 3 bases and J lost 2 bases. The CDR3 sequence is 16 residues long. The CDR3 sequence is CSASREGGIRTYEQYF. Here the CDR3 DNA reads TGCAGTGCTAGTAGGGAGGGAGGAATTAGGACCTACGAGCAGTACTTC.

The chain combines TRBV29-1 with TRBJ1-2; D is uncertain. Germline CDR1 is SQVTM and CDR2 is ANQGSEA. The CDR3 is 10 amino acids. Trimming took 2 bases from V and 4 from J, leaving 2 bases between them. CDR3 in amino acids: CSVERYGYTF. The CDR3 nucleotides read TGCAGCGTTGAACGCTATGGCTACACCTTC.

The rearrangement joins TRBV27 to TRBJ2-1; 7 nucleotides line up with TRBD1. CDR1 and CDR2 (germline): MNHEY, SMNVEV (reference sequence). This CDR3 contains 14 residues. V gave up 3 bases and J gave up 6 bases; unmatched junction bases: 5. CDR3: CASSLEAGGNEQFF. In DNA form, the CDR3 reads TGTGCCAGCAGTTTGGAGGCAGGGGGCAATGAGCAGTTCTTC.

V gene TRBV5-5 combines with J gene TRBJ2-5; 7 positions match TRBD1. The CDR3 sequence is 14 residues long. The ends lost 0 bases at V and 3 bases at J; junction bases unmatched: 2. Germline lookup yields CDR1 SGHKS and CDR2 YYEKEE (reference sequence). The CDR3 spells CASSLEGAEETQYF. The CDR3, as DNA: TGTGCCAGCAGCTTGGAGGGGGCGGAAGAGACCCAGTACTTC.

The chain recombines TRBV6-5 with TRBJ1-3, with TRBD1 identical over 7 bases. The CDR3 contains 15 residues. V lost 6 bases to trimming and J lost 4 bases; unmatched junction nucleotides: 9. The germline CDR1 and CDR2 sequences are MNHEY and SVGAGI. CDR3 sequence: CASSRRQGNGNTIYF. CDR3 nucleotide sequence: TGTGCCAGCAGCCGTCGACAGGGTAACGGAAACACCATATATTTT.

The CDR3 here is CASRFSVDTEAFF. The DNA for the CDR3 is TGTGCCAGCAGGTTCTCGGTGGACACTGAAGCTTTCTTT. V gene TRBV7-2 combines with J gene TRBJ1-1; no reliable D call. The CDR3 length is 13 residues. Trimming left V 6 bases short and J 3 bases short, with 11 bases between. Germline V gene sequence: CDR1 SGHTA, CDR2 FQGNSA.

This rearrangement joins TRBV4-2 to TRBJ1-5; 8 nucleotides match TRBD1. The CDR3 is 15 residues long. With 0 bases clipped from V and 7 bases from J, the junction kept 5 bases outside the gene matches. Germline V gene lookup returns CDR1 LGHNA and CDR2 YNFKEQ. The CDR3 sequence: CASSQEHQGAQPQHF. For the CDR3, the DNA is TGTGCCAGCAGCCAAGAGCACCAGGGGGCCCAGCCCCAGCATTTT.

The chain carries TRBV7-9 and TRBJ1-2, with TRBD1 matching over 7 bases. Trimming took 1 base from V and 4 from J; bases not matched to a gene: 9. The V gene's germline CDR1 is SEHNR and CDR2 FQNEAQ (reference sequence). This CDR3 comprises 16 residues. The CDR3 nucleotides are TGTGCCAGCAGCTTAGAGGTCGAGGGGGCCGCCTATGGCTACACCTTC. As protein: CASSLEVEGAAYGYTF.

The CDR3 bases are TGTGCCAGCAGCTCCGGGGGGTGGGCAGATACGCAGTATTTT. The encoded protein is CASSSGGWADTQYF. The chain is built from TRBV9 and TRBJ2-3, with 7 bases fitting TRBD2. The ends lost 4 bases at V and 4 bases at J; junction bases unmatched: 6. Germline-derived CDR1 and CDR2 are SGDLS and YYNGEE. The CDR3 sequence is 14 residues long.